The 23 T cell receptor beta chains listed next were all sequenced from one sample in a study of cytomegalovirus exposure and HLA in healthy donors. In the PCR, 60 Vbeta and 13 Jbeta primers were used. The table came from immunoSEQ multiplex PCR; TCRdb's copy has only in-frame clones and leaves some out. This table holds roughly 150,000 clones, 75% found once. Material: PBMCs. The receptor source for this set is a female donor in good health and CMV-seronegative.

J is TRBJ1-2 and V is TRBV7-9; TRBD1 might be the D (5 bases). The V end lost 1 base, the J end lost 8 bases, and 8 bases lay between the germline ends. The germline gives CDR1 SEHNR, CDR2 FQNEAQ (reference sequence). The CDR3 is made up of 12 amino acids. DNA for the CDR3: TGTGCCAGCAGCTTAGAGCGGGGCGGCTACACCTTC. Protein sequence: CASSLERGGYTF.

This chain joins TRBV4-1 and TRBJ2-3, with D possibly matching TRBD1 (5 bases). V lost 2 bases to trimming and J lost 4 bases, with 7 bases between them. CDR1 is MGHRA, CDR2 YSYEKL, per germline. The CDR3 has 13 residues. The chain's CDR3 is CASSQQGPDTQYF. The CDR3 DNA is TGCGCCAGCAGCCAACAGGGCCCAGATACGCAGTATTTT.

This clone was picked up a small number of times. The V gene is TRBV6-5, the J gene TRBJ1-6; the D gene is possibly TRBD1 (5 bases). There are 13 residues in the CDR3. V was cut by 5 bases and J by 10 bases, with 12 bases left in between. CDR1 is MNHEY and CDR2 is SVGAGI in the germline V gene. CDR3 nucleotides: TGTGCCAGCAGTCTCAGGCAGGGCTCACCCCTCCACTTT. Translation gives CASSLRQGSPLHF.

The rearrangement uses TRBV27 and TRBJ1-2, with 9 bases lining up with TRBD1. CDR3 length equals 14 residues. J lost 8 bases, V lost 5 bases, and 9 bases had no gene match. Germline lookup yields CDR1 MNHEY and CDR2 SMNVEV (reference sequence). For the CDR3, the DNA is TGTGCCAGCAGTCCCCAGGGGACAGGGAAAGGCTACACCTTC. Translating it yields CASSPQGTGKGYTF.

The V gene is TRBV19, the J gene TRBJ1-2; 7 bases align to TRBD1. Germline CDR1 and CDR2: LNHDA and SQIVND (reference sequence). The CDR3 has 14 amino acids. V was clipped by 3 bases and J by 0 bases; unmatched bases: 1. The DNA of the CDR3 is TGTGCCAGTAGTATGACAGGGACTAACTATGGCTACACCTTC. Translated, it gives CASSMTGTNYGYTF. The full variable domain, completed using reference TRBV19 and TRBJ1-2, is DGGITQSPKYLFRKEGQNVTLSCEQNLNHDAMYWYRQDPGQGLRLIYYSQIVNDFQKGDIAEGYSVSREKKESFPLTVTSAQKNPTAFYLCASSMTGTNYGYTFGSGTRLTVV.

V and J are TRBV9 and TRBJ1-2; D unclear. This CDR3 region has 10 residues. Per the germline V gene, CDR1 is SGDLS and CDR2 is YYNGEE. The V and J ends lost 5 bases and 6 bases respectively, with 5 bases between them. The CDR3 loop reads CASRPDGYTF. The CDR3 region has the DNA TGTGCCAGCAGACCGGATGGCTACACCTTC.

The rearrangement uses TRBV7-9 and TRBJ2-1, with 8 positions matching TRBD2. The V and J ends lost 8 bases and 9 bases, in that order; junction bases with no gene match: 12. Germline V gene lookup returns CDR1 SEHNR and CDR2 FQNEAQ (reference sequence). The CDR3 is 14 residues long. CDR3 protein: CASDLAGWGSEQFF. The CDR3 DNA reads as TGTGCCAGCGATCTAGCGGGCTGGGGTAGTGAGCAGTTCTTC.

The genes are TRBV7-9 and TRBJ2-7, with 8 bases lining up with TRBD2. Germline V gene data show CDR1 as SEHNR and CDR2 as FQNEAQ (reference sequence). V trimming: 0 bases; J trimming: 12 bases; junction bases outside the gene matches: 7. CDR3 size: 13 residues. CDR3 bases: TGTGCCAGCAGCTTAGCACCCGGGACTAGTCCGTACTTC. Its protein product is CASSLAPGTSPYF. The full variable domain, its missing parts supplied by reference TRBV7-9 and TRBJ2-7, is DTGVSQNPRHKITKRGQNVTFRCDPISEHNRLYWYRQTLGQGPEFLTYFQNEAQLEKSRLLSDRFSAERPKGSFSTLEIQRTEQGDSAMYLCASSLAPGTSPYFGPGTRLTVT.

This clone was counted once. V is TRBV7-9 and J is TRBJ2-3, with 10 bases aligning to TRBD2. This CDR3 spans 16 amino acids. J was trimmed by 4 bases and V by 4 bases; bases with no gene match: 8. CDR1 is SEHNR, CDR2 FQNEAQ, per germline (reference sequence). The CDR3 sequence: CASSSLTSGAADTQYF. CDR3 in DNA: TGTGCCAGCAGCTCATTAACTAGCGGGGCAGCAGATACGCAGTATTTT.

The chain couples TRBV2 to TRBJ2-1; D is perhaps TRBD1 (6 bases). Germline loops: CDR1 SNHLY, CDR2 FYNNEI. The CDR3 consists of 14 residues. V lost 6 bases and J lost 8, with 17 bases in between. The CDR3 region has the DNA TGTGCCAGCAGGGAAAGACAGGTAGCACATGAGCAGTTCTTC. Protein: CASRERQVAHEQFF.

The V call is TRBV6-5, the J call TRBJ2-3; D perhaps matches TRBD2 (6 bases). CDR1 and CDR2 from the germline V gene are MNHEY and SVGAGI. The CDR3 runs 16 residues. V shed 2 bases and J shed 2 bases, with 14 bases lying between them. The CDR3 sequence is CASSYTQGLITDTQYF. The CDR3 DNA follows: TGTGCCAGCAGTTACACCCAGGGACTTATCACAGATACGCAGTATTTT.

This clone was observed a few times. The gene calls are TRBV6-6 and TRBJ2-7, with 8 bases lining up with TRBD1. The CDR3 is 15 amino acids. Germline V gives CDR1 MNHNY, CDR2 SVGAGI (reference sequence). After removal of 5 bases from V and 4 bases from J, the junction contained 10 bases not matched to a gene. Here the CDR3 DNA reads TGTGCCAGCAGTCCCCCTCGGACAGGGTGGTACGAGCAGTACTTC. This encodes CASSPPRTGWYEQYF.

The V and J genes are TRBV5-1 and TRBJ2-3, with TRBD2 matching 11 bases. The CDR3 sequence is 17 residues long. J gave up 2 bases and V 4 bases, and 9 bases lay outside the gene matches. Germline CDR1 and CDR2: SGHRS and YFSETQ. The CDR3 is CASSPPGTSGVTDTQYF. The CDR3 region has the DNA TGCGCCAGCAGCCCCCCCGGGACTAGCGGAGTCACAGATACGCAGTATTTT.

This chain links TRBV7-8 with TRBJ1-1; TRBD1 matches at 7 bases. The CDR3 is 11 residues long. After removal of 8 bases from V and 10 bases from J, the junction contained 7 bases not matched to a gene. The germline V gene encodes CDR1 SGHVS and CDR2 FQNEAQ. The CDR3 reads CASGQGGGAFF. The CDR3 nucleotides read TGTGCCAGCGGTCAGGGGGGAGGAGCTTTCTTT.

V is TRBV30 and J is TRBJ1-2, with a possible D match to TRBD1 (5 bases). Germline lookup yields CDR1 GTSNPN and CDR2 SVGIG (reference sequence). The CDR3 totals 13 residues. The V end was cut by 3 bases, the J end by 4 bases, with 12 bases between. CDR3 protein: CAWRVRAAYGYTF. The CDR3 nucleotides read TGTGCCTGGAGAGTCAGGGCGGCCTATGGCTACACCTTC.

Regarding this clone: The junction does not match germline at one end; this may be a read error. This chain links TRBV7-9 with TRBJ1-2; no definite D call. The CDR3 consists of 8 residues. Germline V gives CDR1 SEHNR, CDR2 FQNEAQ (reference sequence). The CDR3 sequence is CSSSHYTF. The CDR3 DNA reads as TGTTCCAGCAGCCACTACACCTTC.

V usage is TRBV7-6 and J usage is TRBJ2-3; D unresolved. V was shortened by 2 bases and J by 1 base, with 10 bases between the two germline ends. In germline, CDR1 is SGHVS, CDR2 FNYEAQ. This CDR3 region has 15 residues. The CDR3 DNA reads TGTGCCAGCAGCTTACAATCACTGGGCACAGATACGCAGTATTTT. Amino acids: CASSLQSLGTDTQYF.

In its sample, this clone was seen once. The V gene is TRBV7-2, the J gene TRBJ1-6, with D possibly TRBD1 on 6 matching bases. V was shortened by 1 base and J by 7 bases, with 11 bases between the two germline ends. Per germline, CDR1 SGHTA and CDR2 FQGNSA. This CDR3 has 15 residues. CDR3 amino acids: CASSLDRAANSPLHF. Written as DNA, the CDR3 is TGTGCCAGCAGCTTAGACAGGGCGGCCAATTCACCCCTCCACTTT.

The V gene is TRBV4-3, the J gene TRBJ1-5; D is unclear. The CDR3 totals 15 residues. The germline V and J ends were trimmed by 0 bases and 5 bases, with 11 bases remaining between them. Germline loops: CDR1 LGHNA, CDR2 YSLEER. The CDR3 is CASSQDWREHQPQHF. The CDR3 DNA sequence: TGCGCCAGCAGCCAAGATTGGAGGGAGCATCAGCCCCAGCATTTT.

Written as DNA, the CDR3 is TGTGCCAGCAGCGCCAGGGATTACACTGAAGCTTTCTTT. Translated, it gives CASSARDYTEAFF. The gene calls are TRBV9 and TRBJ1-1; D possibly corresponds to TRBD1 (5 bases). The V end lost 3 bases, the J end lost 3 bases, and 9 bases lay between the germline ends. CDR1 is SGDLS and CDR2 is YYNGEE in the germline V gene. This CDR3 has 13 amino acids.

The chain employs TRBV5-1 and TRBJ2-1, with TRBD2 identical over 7 bases. The germline V gene encodes CDR1 SGHRS and CDR2 YFSETQ. The CDR3 is 16 residues long. The V gene end was trimmed by 0 bases and the J gene end by 2 bases; junction bases not matched to a gene: 5. CDR3 bases: TGCGCCAGCAGCTTGGCCCCTAGCGGTGCCTACAATGAGCAGTTCTTC. Amino acids: CASSLAPSGAYNEQFF.

The V and J genes are TRBV30 and TRBJ2-5; D might be TRBD2 (7 bases). V lost 3 bases, J lost 4 bases, and 9 bases lay in between. Germline V CDR1 and CDR2: GTSNPN, SVGIG (reference sequence). The CDR3 covers 12 residues. The CDR3 nucleotides are TGTGCCTGGAGAGGGGGGGGAGAGACCCAGTACTTC. This gives the protein CAWRGGGETQYF.

The rearrangement links TRBV19 to TRBJ2-7; 7 nucleotides agree with TRBD1. CDR1 and CDR2 from the germline V gene are LNHDA and SQIVND (reference sequence). Losses at the gene ends were 6 bases for V and 9 bases for J; bases not matched to a gene: 11. This CDR3 spans 13 amino acids. CDR3 DNA sequence: TGTGCCAGTAGCGCCAGGGGGTCGCTCGGGCAGTACTTC. The encoded protein is CASSARGSLGQYF.